This TCR beta chain emerged from a study of T-cell memory formation after mild COVID-19. The CDR3 covers 14 residues. Broader study findings: Shrinking CD4+ clones were chiefly CM and EM; CD8+ ones were chiefly EMRA.

TCR alpha and TCR beta cDNA libraries carrying sample barcodes and UMIs were produced by 5'RACE using constant-segment primers. MiXCR, run by TCRdb on the 5' RACE reads, gives a single entry per CDR3 protein. This repertoire shows approximately 580,000 distinct CDR3 sequences, approximately 20% found once; its top ten account for around 13%. The table lists this clonotype with many counts. The antigen is undetermined. At one boundary the junction diverges from the germline segment, which might be a read error. This sequence joins TRBV12-3 or TRBV12-4 and TRBJ2-1; TRBD2 agrees at 10 bases. The sequenced sample consisted of PBMCs or a T cell subset sorted from them (not recorded which). This clonotype was sampled from an adult woman who had mild COVID-19 (a few samples of this study predate the infection). Cell type and time point are not known. CDR3 amino acids: CASSVAGGPKEQFF. The CDR3 nucleotides are TGTGCCAGCAGTGTAGCGGGGGGCCCCAAAGAGCAGTTCTTC.